This T cell receptor beta chain was captured by sequencing in a study of cytomegalovirus exposure and HLA in healthy donors. The study's findings and limits: Most TCR sequences were seen very rarely across donors, but some public TCRs occurred in many.

This clone was detected only a few times. Its specificity is not known. The primer mix had 60 Vbeta and 13 Jbeta primers. Method: immunoSEQ multiplex PCR; TCRdb's copy keeps in-frame clones and lacks some. The data contain about 160,000 clones, more than 80% of them singletons. The CDR3 runs 13 residues. V lost 1 base to trimming and J lost 7 bases, with 10 bases between them. Looked up from germline, CDR1 is LGHNA and CDR2 is YSLEER. This TCR was sampled from a woman in her forties or fifties in good health and CMV-seronegative. The specimen was PBMCs. The J gene is TRBJ1-1, the V gene TRBV4-3; possibly TRBD1 for D (6 bases). The CDR3 DNA sequence: TGCGCCAGCAGCCAAGTTGGACAGAGTGAAGCTTTCTTT. Its protein product is CASSQVGQSEAFF.